This TCR beta chain was identified in a study of shared clonotypes between healthy human individuals. Study-wide results and caveats: Non-shared clonotypes displayed generation probabilities falling below those of clonotypes present in all four donors. Shared across four donors were 4% to 6% of the naive CD4 clonotypes. Only a few donors were included, so the genetic and exposure-history diversity represented was limited.

Naive CD8 populations comprised CD45RO-negative cells positively selected for CCR7, excluding terminally differentiated effector memory CD45RA+ cells. Original handling: Junction-only immunoSEQ data arrived without quality scores, meaning filtering differed. Clones were read by immunoSEQ multiplex PCR, and TCRdb kept only the in-frame ones, dropping some. V, J and clone size were drawn from that table, and D and trimming were deduced from the DNA. This table holds around 640,000 clones, approximately 96% found once. Points on this clone: Its target is not known.

The receptor was derived from a woman in her 30s in good health. Specimen: naive CD8+ T cells sorted from blood.

In DNA, the CDR3 is TGTGCCAGCAGCCAGTCCTTGGAAGAGCAGTACTTC. Its protein product is CASSQSLEEQYF. The chain carries TRBV7-9 and TRBJ2-7; no reliable D call. The germline CDR1 and CDR2 sequences are SEHNR and FQNEAQ (reference sequence). Trimming took off 5 bases at V and 7 bases at J, with 12 bases between the two ends. This CDR3 comprises 12 residues. The full variable domain, in which reference TRBV7-9 and TRBJ2-7 provide the parts outside the CDR3, is DTGVSQNPRHKITKRGQNVTFRCDPISEHNRLYWYRQTLGQGPEFLTYFQNEAQLEKSRLLSDRFSAERPKGSFSTLEIQRTEQGDSAMYLCASSQSLEEQYFGPGTRLTVT.